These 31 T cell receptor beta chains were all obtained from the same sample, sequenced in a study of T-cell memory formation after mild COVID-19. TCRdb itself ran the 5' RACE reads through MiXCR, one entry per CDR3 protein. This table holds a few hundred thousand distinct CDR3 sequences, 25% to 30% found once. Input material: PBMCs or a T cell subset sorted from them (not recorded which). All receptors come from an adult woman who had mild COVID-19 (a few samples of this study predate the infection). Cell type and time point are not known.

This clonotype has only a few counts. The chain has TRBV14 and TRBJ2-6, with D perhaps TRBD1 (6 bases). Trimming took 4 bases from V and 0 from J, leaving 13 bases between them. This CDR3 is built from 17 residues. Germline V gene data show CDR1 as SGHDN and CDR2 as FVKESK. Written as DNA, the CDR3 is TGTGCCAGCAGCCGCGGACAGCGAAGCTCTGGGGCCAACGTCCTGACTTTC. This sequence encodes CASSRGQRSSGANVLTF. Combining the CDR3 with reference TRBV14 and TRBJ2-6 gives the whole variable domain EAGVTQFPSHSVIEKGQTVTLRCDPISGHDNLYWYRRVMGKEIKFLLHFVKESKQDESGMPNNRFLAERTGGTYSTLKVQPAELEDSGVYFCASSRGQRSSGANVLTFGAGSRLTVL.

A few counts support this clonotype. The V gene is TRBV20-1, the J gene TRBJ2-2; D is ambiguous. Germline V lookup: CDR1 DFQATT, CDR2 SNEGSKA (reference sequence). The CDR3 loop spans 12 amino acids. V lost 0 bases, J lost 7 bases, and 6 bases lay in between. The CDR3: CSAREVNGELFF. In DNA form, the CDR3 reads TGCAGTGCTAGAGAGGTCAACGGGGAGCTGTTTTTT.

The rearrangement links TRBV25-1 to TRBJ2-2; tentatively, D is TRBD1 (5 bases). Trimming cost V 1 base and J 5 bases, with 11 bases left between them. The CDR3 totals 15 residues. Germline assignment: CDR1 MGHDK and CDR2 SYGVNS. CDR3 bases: TGTGCCAGCAGTGAATCCAGGGTCATGACCGGGGAGCTGTTTTTT. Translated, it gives CASSESRVMTGELFF. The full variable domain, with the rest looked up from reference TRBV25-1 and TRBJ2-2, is EADIYQTPRYLVIGTGKKITLECSQTMGHDKMYWYQQDPGMELHLIHYSYGVNSTEKGDLSSESTVSRIRTEHFPLTLESARPSHTSQYLCASSESRVMTGELFFGEGSRLTVL.

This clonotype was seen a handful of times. CDR3: CASSLAYEAFF. The CDR3 region has the DNA TGTGCCAGCAGCCTCGCGTACGAAGCTTTCTTT. The chain joins TRBV3-1 to TRBJ1-1, with D unresolved. The CDR3 has 11 residues. Trimming took 4 bases from V and 8 from J, leaving 8 bases between them. Germline CDR1 LGHDT, CDR2 YNNKEL (reference sequence).

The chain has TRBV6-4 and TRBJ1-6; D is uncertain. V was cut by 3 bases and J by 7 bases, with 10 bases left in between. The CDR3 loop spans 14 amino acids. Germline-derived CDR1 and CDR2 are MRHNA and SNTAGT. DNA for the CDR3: TGTGCCAGCAGTGAACCACAGAGCAATTCACCCCTCCACTTT. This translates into CASSEPQSNSPLHF.

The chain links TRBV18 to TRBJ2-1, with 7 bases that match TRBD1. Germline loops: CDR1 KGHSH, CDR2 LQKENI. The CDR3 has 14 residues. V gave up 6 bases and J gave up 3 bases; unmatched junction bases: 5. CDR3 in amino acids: CASSRDSVYNEQFF. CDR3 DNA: TGTGCCAGCTCGAGGGACAGCGTCTACAATGAGCAGTTCTTC.

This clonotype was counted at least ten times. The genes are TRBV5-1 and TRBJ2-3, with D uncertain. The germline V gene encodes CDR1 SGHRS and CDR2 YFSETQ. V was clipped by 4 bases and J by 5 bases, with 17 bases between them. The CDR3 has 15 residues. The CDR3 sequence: CASSGHLQRRDTQYF. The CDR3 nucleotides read TGCGCCAGCAGCGGGCACCTGCAACGGAGAGATACGCAGTATTTT.

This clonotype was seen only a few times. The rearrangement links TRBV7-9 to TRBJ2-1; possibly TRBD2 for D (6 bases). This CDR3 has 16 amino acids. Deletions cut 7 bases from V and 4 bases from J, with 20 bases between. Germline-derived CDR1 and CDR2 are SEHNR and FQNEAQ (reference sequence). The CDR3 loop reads CASTLTSQSSYNEQFF. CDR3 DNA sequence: TGTGCCAGCACCCTAACTAGCCAGTCCTCTTACAATGAGCAGTTCTTC.

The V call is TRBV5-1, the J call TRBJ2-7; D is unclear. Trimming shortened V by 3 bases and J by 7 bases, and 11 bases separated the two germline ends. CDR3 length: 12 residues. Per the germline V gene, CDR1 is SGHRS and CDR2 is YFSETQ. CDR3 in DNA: TGCGCCAGCAGCTCTACCAGTGGTGAGCAGTACTTC. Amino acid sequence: CASSSTSGEQYF.

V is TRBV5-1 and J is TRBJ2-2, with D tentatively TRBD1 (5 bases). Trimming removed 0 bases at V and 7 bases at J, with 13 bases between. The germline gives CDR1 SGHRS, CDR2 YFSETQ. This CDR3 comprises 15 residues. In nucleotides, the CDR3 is TGCGCCAGCAGCTTGGGGCCAGGGTACAGCGGGGAGCTGTTTTTT. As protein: CASSLGPGYSGELFF. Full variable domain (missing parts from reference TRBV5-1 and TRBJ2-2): KAGVTQTPRYLIKTRGQQVTLSCSPISGHRSVSWYQQTPGQGLQFLFEYFSETQRNKGNFPGRFSGRQFSNSRSEMNVSTLELGDSALYLCASSLGPGYSGELFFGEGSRLTVL.

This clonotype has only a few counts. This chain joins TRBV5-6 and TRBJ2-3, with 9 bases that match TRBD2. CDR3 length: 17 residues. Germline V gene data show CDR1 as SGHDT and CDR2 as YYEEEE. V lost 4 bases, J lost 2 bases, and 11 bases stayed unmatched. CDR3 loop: CASSPPPGLANTDTQYF. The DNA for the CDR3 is TGTGCCAGCAGCCCGCCTCCGGGACTAGCAAACACAGATACGCAGTATTTT.

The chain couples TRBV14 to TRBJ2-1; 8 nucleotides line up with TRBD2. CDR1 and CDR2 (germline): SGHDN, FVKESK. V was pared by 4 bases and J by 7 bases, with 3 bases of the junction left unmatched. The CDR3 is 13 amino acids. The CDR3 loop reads CASSLAGRNEQFF. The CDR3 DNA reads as TGTGCCAGCAGCCTAGCGGGGAGGAATGAGCAGTTCTTC.

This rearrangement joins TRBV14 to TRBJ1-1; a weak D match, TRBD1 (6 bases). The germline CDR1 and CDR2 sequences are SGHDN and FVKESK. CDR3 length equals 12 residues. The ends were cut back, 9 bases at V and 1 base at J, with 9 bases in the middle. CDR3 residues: CARMTGNTEAFF. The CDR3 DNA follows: TGTGCCAGGATGACAGGGAACACTGAAGCTTTCTTT.

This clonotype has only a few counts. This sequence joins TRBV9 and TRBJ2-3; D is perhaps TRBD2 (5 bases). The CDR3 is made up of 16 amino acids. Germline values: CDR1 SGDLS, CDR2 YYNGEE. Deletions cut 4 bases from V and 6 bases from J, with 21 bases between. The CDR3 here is CASSPEGSRPQDTQYF. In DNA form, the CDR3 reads TGTGCCAGCAGCCCAGAGGGTAGCCGACCTCAGGATACGCAGTATTTT.

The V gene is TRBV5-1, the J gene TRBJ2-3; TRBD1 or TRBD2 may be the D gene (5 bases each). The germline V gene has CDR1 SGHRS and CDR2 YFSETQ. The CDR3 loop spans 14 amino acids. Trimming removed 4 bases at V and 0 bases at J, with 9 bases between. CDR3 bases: TGCGCCAGCAGCAACGGGGACAGCACAGATACGCAGTATTTT. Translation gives CASSNGDSTDTQYF.

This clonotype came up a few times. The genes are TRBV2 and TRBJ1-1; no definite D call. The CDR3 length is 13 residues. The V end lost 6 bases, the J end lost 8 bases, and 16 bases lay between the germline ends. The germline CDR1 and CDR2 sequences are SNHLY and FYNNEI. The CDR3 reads CASRFGRSPEAFF. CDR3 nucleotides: TGTGCCAGCAGATTCGGGAGGAGTCCCGAAGCTTTCTTT.

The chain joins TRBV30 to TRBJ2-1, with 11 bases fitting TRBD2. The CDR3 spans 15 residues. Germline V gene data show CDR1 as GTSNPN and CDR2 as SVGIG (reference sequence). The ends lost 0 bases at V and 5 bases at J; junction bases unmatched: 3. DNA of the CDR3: TGTGCCTGGAGTGTAATGGGACTAGCGGACAATGAGCAGTTCTTC. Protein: CAWSVMGLADNEQFF.

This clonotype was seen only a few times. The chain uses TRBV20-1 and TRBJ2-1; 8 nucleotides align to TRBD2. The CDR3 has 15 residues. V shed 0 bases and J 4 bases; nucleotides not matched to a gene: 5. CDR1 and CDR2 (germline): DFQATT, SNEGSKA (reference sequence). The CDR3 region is CSAREASGPYNEQFF. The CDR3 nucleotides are TGCAGTGCTAGAGAGGCTAGCGGGCCGTACAATGAGCAGTTCTTC.

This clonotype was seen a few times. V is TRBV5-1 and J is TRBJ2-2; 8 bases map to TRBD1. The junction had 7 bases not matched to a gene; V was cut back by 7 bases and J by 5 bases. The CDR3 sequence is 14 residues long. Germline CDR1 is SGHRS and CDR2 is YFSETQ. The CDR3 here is CASSAGGRTGELFF. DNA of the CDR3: TGCGCCAGCTCGGCAGGGGGCAGGACCGGGGAGCTGTTTTTT.

CDR3 bases: TGTGCCACTTTGGGACAGAATAATGGGGCCAACGTCCTGACTTTC. Translation gives CATLGQNNGANVLTF. V is TRBV24-1 and J is TRBJ2-6, with 7 bases identical to TRBD1. V was pared by 10 bases and J by 3 bases, with 8 bases of the junction left unmatched. The CDR3 spans 15 residues. Germline V CDR1 and CDR2: KGHDR, SFDVKD.

CDR3 in amino acids: CSARVGGSTNEKLFF. CDR3 DNA sequence: TGCAGTGCTAGAGTCGGGGGCTCAACTAATGAAAAACTGTTTTTT. The chain is built from TRBV20-1 and TRBJ1-4; a possible D gene is TRBD1 (6 bases). In germline, CDR1 is DFQATT, CDR2 SNEGSKA (reference sequence). V gave up 1 base and J gave up 0 bases, with 9 bases separating them. This CDR3 spans 15 amino acids.

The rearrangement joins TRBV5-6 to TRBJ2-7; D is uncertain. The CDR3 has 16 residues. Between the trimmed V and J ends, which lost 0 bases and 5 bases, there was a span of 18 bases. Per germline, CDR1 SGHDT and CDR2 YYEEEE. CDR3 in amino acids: CASSLAGMAAGNEQYF. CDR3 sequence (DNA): TGTGCCAGCAGCTTGGCCGGTATGGCAGCCGGAAACGAGCAGTACTTC.

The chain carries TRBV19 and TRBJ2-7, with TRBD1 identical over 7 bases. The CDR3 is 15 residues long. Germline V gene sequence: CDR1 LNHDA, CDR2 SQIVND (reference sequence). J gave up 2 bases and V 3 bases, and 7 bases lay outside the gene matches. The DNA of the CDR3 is TGTGCCAGTAGTATCAGTTGGACAGGTACCTACGAGCAGTACTTC. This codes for CASSISWTGTYEQYF.

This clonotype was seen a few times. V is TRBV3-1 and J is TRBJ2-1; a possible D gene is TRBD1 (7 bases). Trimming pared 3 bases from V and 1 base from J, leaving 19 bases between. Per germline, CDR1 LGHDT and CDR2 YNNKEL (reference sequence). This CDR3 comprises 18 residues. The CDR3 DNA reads TGTGCCAGCAGCCACTTGAGGAGGGGGCGGGCGTCCTACAATGAGCAGTTCTTC. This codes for CASSHLRRGRASYNEQFF.

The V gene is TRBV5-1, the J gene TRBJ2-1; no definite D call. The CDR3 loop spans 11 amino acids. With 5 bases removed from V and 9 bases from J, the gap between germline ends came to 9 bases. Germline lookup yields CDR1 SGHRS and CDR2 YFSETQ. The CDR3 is CASRSNVEQFF. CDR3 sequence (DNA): TGCGCCAGCAGATCTAATGTTGAGCAGTTCTTC.

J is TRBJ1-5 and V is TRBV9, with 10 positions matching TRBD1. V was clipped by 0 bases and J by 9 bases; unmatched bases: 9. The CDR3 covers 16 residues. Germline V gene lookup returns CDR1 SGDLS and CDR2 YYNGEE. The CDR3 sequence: CASSVGGGTGDMPQHF. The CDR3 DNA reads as TGTGCCAGCAGCGTAGGAGGGGGGACAGGGGATATGCCCCAGCATTTT.

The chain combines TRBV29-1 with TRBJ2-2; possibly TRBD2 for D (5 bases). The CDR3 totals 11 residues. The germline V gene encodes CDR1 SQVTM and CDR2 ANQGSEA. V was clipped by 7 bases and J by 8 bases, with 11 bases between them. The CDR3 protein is CSAEGPGELFF. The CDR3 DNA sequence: TGCAGCGCCGAGGGTCCTGGGGAGCTGTTTTTT.

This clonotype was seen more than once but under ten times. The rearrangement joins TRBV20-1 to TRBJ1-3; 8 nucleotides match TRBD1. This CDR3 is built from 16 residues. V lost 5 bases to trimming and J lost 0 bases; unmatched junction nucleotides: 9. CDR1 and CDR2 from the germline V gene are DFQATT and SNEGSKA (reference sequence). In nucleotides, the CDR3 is TGCAGTGCTTCTCCCGGGACAGGTCTCTCTGGAAACACCATATATTTT. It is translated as CSASPGTGLSGNTIYF.

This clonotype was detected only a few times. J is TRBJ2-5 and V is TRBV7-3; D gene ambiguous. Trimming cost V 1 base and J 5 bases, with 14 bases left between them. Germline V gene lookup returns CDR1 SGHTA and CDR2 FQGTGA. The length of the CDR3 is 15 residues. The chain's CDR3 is CASSLSGFARETQYF. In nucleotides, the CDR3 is TGTGCCAGCAGCTTAAGCGGATTTGCAAGGGAGACCCAGTACTTC.

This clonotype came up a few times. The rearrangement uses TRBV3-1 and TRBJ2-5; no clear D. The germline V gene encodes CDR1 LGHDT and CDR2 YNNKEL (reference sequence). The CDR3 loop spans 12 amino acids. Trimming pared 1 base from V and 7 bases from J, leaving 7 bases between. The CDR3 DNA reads TGTGCCAGCAGCCAAGTTGATGTGACCCAGTACTTC. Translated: CASSQVDVTQYF.

The CDR3 sequence: CASRPTGFGEQFF. The CDR3, as DNA: TGTGCCAGCAGACCCACCGGGTTCGGAGAGCAGTTCTTC. This chain connects TRBV6-2 or TRBV6-3 to TRBJ2-1; D uncertain. CDR3 length: 13 amino acids. Between the trimmed V and J ends, which lost 6 bases and 10 bases, there was a span of 16 bases. Germline assignment: CDR1 MNHEY and CDR2 SVGEGT.